This TCR beta chain originates from a study of blood T cell repertoires in COVID-19. For the study at large: The samples span acute and convalescent COVID-19 from the United States, Italy and Spain. Sources were T cells, B-cell-depleted T cells, or PBMCs; the material itself was cDNA or gDNA.

Methods used by the authors: From reference gene primer amplification, estimates of nucleated cell counts were derived. Here immunoSEQ multiplex PCR was the method, and the copy in TCRdb shows in-frame clones only, minus some. Clone size and V and J calls were adopted from that table, with D and trimming inferred from the DNA. The sample has 650,000 to 800,000 clones, just under 90% seen once. The V and J ends lost 0 bases and 1 base respectively, with 10 bases between them. Germline loops: CDR1 SGHRS, CDR2 YFSETQ. This CDR3 is 15 amino acids long. The rearrangement links TRBV5-1 to TRBJ1-1; D is unclear. Sequences were obtained from peripheral blood. This clonotype originated in a woman aged 18-29 years with acute or convalescent COVID-19. The CDR3 reads CASSLARERNTEAFF. CDR3 sequence (DNA): TGCGCCAGCAGCTTGGCCCGGGAGCGGAACACTGAAGCTTTCTTT. Combining the CDR3 with reference TRBV5-1 and TRBJ1-1 gives the whole variable domain KAGVTQTPRYLIKTRGQQVTLSCSPISGHRSVSWYQQTPGQGLQFLFEYFSETQRNKGNFPGRFSGRQFSNSRSEMNVSTLELGDSALYLCASSLARERNTEAFFGQGTRLTVV.